The clone carrying this T cell receptor (beta chain) appeared a single time. With a much larger clone just one base away, this may be a read error. This specimen belongs to a study of T cells in Graves' hyperthyroidism and ophthalmopathy. RNA transcripts were the template for amplifying TCR beta CDR3 regions. The HTBI primer set served for first-round RT-PCR of the TCR CDR3. One entry per CDR3 protein results from TCRdb running MiXCR on the multiplex PCR reads. The sample holds roughly 570,000 distinct CDR3 sequences, roughly 50% seen once. Trimming took off 8 bases at V and 9 bases at J, with 20 bases between the two ends. The CDR3 runs 14 residues. Looked up from germline, CDR1 is LGHNA and CDR2 is YNFKEQ.

The clonotype originates from a young woman with Graves' hyperthyroidism. Sequences were obtained from peripheral blood or thyroid tissue (not recorded which). The chain combines TRBV4-2 with TRBJ1-5; TRBD1 is a possible D gene (5 bases). This CDR3 reads CASGLVTGQGPQHF. The CDR3 nucleotides are TGTGCCAGCGGCTTGGTAACCGGGCAGGGGCCCCAGCATTTT.